The source of this T cell receptor beta chain is a study of siplizumab effects on memory and regulatory T cells. Study-wide findings and caveats: Roughly 80-95% of dividing CD4+ or CD8+ clones were without an attributable naive or memory phenotype. Memory T cells appeared less diverse than naive cells, which seemed to contribute substantially to alloresponse.

Germline V CDR1 and CDR2: LGHNA, YNFKEQ. Trimming cost V 5 bases and J 1 base, with 9 bases left between them. There are 15 residues in the CDR3. Each sample yielded roughly 100,000 assayed TCR templates. Produced via immunoSEQ multiplex PCR; TCRdb's table is partial and in-frame only. The sample consists of some 100,000 clones, about 91% of them appearing once. Remarks on this clone: Its antigen is still unknown.

This sequence originates from a human donor in good health. Some clones in this sample may be carry-over from other donors' samples. The source material was CD4+ T cells sorted from blood. The chain employs TRBV4-2 and TRBJ2-6; the D gene is possibly TRBD2 (5 bases). CDR3 sequence: CASSSRGSGANVLTF. For the CDR3, the DNA is TGTGCCAGCAGCTCACGGGGATCTGGGGCCAACGTCCTGACTTTC.